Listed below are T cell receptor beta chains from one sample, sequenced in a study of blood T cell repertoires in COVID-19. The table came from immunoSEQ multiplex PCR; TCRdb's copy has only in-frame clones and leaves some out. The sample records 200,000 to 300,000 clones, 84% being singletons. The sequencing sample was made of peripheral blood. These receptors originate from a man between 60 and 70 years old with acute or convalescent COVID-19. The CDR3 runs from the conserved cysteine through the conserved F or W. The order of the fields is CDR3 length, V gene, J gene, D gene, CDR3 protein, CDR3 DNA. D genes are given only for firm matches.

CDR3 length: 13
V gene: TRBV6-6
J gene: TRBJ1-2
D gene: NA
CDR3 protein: CASSYLNDYGYTF
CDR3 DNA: TGTGCCAGCAGTTACCTTAATGACTATGGCTACACCTTC

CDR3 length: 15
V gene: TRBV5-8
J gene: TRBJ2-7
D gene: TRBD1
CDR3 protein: CASSLLRTGSYEQYF
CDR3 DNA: TGTGCCAGCAGCTTGTTGAGGACAGGGAGCTACGAGCAGTACTTC

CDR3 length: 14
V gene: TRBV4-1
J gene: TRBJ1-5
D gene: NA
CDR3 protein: CASRDSNSNQPQHF
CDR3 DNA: TGCGCCAGCAGGGACAGCAATAGCAATCAGCCCCAGCATTTT

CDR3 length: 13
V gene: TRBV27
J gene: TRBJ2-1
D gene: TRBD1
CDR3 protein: CASRGQGYNEQFF
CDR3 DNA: TGTGCCAGCAGGGGACAGGGGTACAATGAGCAGTTCTTC

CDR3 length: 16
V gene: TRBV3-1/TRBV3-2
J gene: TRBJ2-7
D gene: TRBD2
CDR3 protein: CASSQWTSGSSYEQYF
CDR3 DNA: TGTGCCAGCAGCCAATGGACTAGCGGGAGTTCCTACGAGCAGTACTTC

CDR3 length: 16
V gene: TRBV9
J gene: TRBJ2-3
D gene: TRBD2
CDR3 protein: CASSFSGGAGTDTQYF
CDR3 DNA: TGTGCCAGCAGCTTCAGCGGGGGGGCGGGCACAGATACGCAGTATTTT

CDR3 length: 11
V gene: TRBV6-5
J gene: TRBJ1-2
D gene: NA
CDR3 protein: CASSYSVGYTF
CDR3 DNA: TGTGCCAGCAGTTACAGCGTTGGCTACACCTTC

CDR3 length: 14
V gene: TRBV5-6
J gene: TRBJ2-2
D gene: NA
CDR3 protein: CASSLGGGTGELFF
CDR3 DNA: TGTGCCAGCAGCTTGGGGGGAGGCACCGGGGAGCTGTTTTTT

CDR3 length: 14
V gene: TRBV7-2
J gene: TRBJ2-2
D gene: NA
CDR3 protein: CASSPRVLTGELFF
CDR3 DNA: TGTGCCAGCAGCCCCCGGGTCTTGACCGGGGAGCTGTTTTTT

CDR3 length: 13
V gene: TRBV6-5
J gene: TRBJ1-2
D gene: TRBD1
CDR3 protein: CASSPGGFYGYTF
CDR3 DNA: TGTGCCAGCAGTCCAGGGGGTTTCTATGGCTACACCTTC

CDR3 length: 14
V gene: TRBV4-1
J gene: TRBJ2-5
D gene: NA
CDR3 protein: CASSQETSRETQYF
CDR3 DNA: TGCGCCAGCAGCCAAGAAACTAGTAGAGAGACCCAGTACTTC